This passage covers 9 T cell receptor beta chains from one sample sequenced in a study of molecular identifiers for immune sequencing clone quantification. MiXCR, run by TCRdb on the PCR reads, gives a single entry per CDR3 protein. The table records 400,000 to 600,000 distinct CDR3 sequences, under 30% of them present only once. Sequenced material: naive CD8+ T cells from blood, with Jurkat cell RNA spiked in. Subset here: FACS-sorted CD8+CD4-CCR7+CD45RA+ naive T cells. Receptors originate from a human donor in good health. Some libraries in this study had Jurkat cell RNA spiked in.

Remarks on this clonotype: A clone one base away is much larger, so this may be a read error. The CDR3 loop reads CASSFRGTSYGYTF. Here the CDR3 DNA reads TGTGCCAGCAGTTTTCGGGGAACTAGCTATGGCTACACCTTC. The genes are TRBV6-5 and TRBJ1-2; D call uncertain. Germline CDR1 is MNHEY and CDR2 is SVGAGI. The CDR3 loop spans 14 amino acids. Trimming pared 4 bases from V and 4 bases from J, leaving 13 bases between.

The table lists this clonotype with a few counts. The chain has TRBV24-1 and TRBJ1-1, with TRBD1 identical over 8 bases. V lost 0 bases to trimming and J lost 0 bases; unmatched junction nucleotides: 2. This CDR3 spans 16 amino acids. Germline values: CDR1 KGHDR, CDR2 SFDVKD. The CDR3 DNA follows: TGTGCCACCAGTGATTTGCAGGGGGCACTGAACACTGAAGCTTTCTTT. It translates to CATSDLQGALNTEAFF.

This clonotype was counted at least ten times. This rearrangement joins TRBV5-1 to TRBJ2-6, with 12 bases lining up with TRBD1. From germline, CDR1 is SGHRS and CDR2 YFSETQ. The CDR3 runs to 18 residues. Trimming removed 4 bases from V and 1 base from J; junction bases left unmatched: 6. In DNA, the CDR3 is TGCGCCAGCAGCGTGGGACAGGGGGCAAGTTCTGGGGCCAACGTCCTGACTTTC. Translating it yields CASSVGQGASSGANVLTF.

The chain joins TRBV4-2 to TRBJ2-7; D unresolved. Germline values: CDR1 LGHNA, CDR2 YNFKEQ. The CDR3 runs to 18 residues. Trimming pared 4 bases from V and 3 bases from J, leaving 25 bases between. DNA of the CDR3: TGTGCCAGCAGCCCGCAAAGACTGGATCACTCCCCCCTCTACGAGCAGTACTTC. Protein sequence: CASSPQRLDHSPLYEQYF.

Concerning this clonotype: An end of the junction differs from the germline gene, which may be a read error. The rearrangement links TRBV6-5 to TRBJ1-5, with 9 bases that match TRBD1. The CDR3 consists of 16 residues. Germline V gene sequence: CDR1 MNHEY, CDR2 SVGAGI. For the CDR3, the DNA is TGTGCCAGCAGTCCGACAGGGGGTGTTAGCGATCAGCCCCAGCATTTT. Its protein is CASSPTGGVSDQPQHF.

This clonotype was seen only a few times. The chain joins TRBV7-9 to TRBJ2-7, with D perhaps TRBD2 (5 bases). CDR3 length: 13 residues. From germline, CDR1 is SEHNR and CDR2 FQNEAQ (reference sequence). V was shortened by 4 bases and J by 3 bases, with 10 bases between the two germline ends. CDR3 coding DNA: TGTGCCAGCAGCTCCCTAACTAGCTACGAGCAGTACTTC. It is translated as CASSSLTSYEQYF.

This chain links TRBV5-1 with TRBJ2-7; 9 bases align to TRBD1. CDR3 length: 17 residues. V dropped 5 bases and J dropped 3; count of bases not matched to a gene: 15. Germline V gene sequence: CDR1 SGHRS, CDR2 YFSETQ. The CDR3 region has the DNA TGCGCCAGCAGTAGGGACAGGGACTTATTATTGAACTACGAGCAGTACTTC. Its translation is CASSRDRDLLLNYEQYF.

To note about this clonotype: The junction departs from germline at one end; a sequencing error may be responsible. The chain employs TRBV7-9 and TRBJ2-3; perhaps TRBD1 as D (6 bases). The CDR3 contains 17 residues. The germline V gene has CDR1 SEHNR and CDR2 FQNEAQ (reference sequence). The CDR3 region has the DNA TGTGCCAGCACCGACCGGGACACCGAGTCTAGCACAGGTACGCAGTATTTT. Amino acids: CASTDRDTESSTGTQYF.

This clonotype was observed a handful of times. CDR3 residues: CASSFLGFADTQYF. CDR3 in DNA: TGTGCCAGCAGTTTTCTCGGTTTCGCAGATACGCAGTATTTT. V gene TRBV12-3 or TRBV12-4 combines with J gene TRBJ2-3, with unresolved D. Trimming shortened V by 3 bases and J by 4 bases, and 11 bases separated the two germline ends. The CDR3 contains 14 residues.